The present T cell receptor beta chain was sequenced within a study of T cells in Graves' hyperthyroidism and ophthalmopathy. Clinicians diagnosed patients from clinical symptoms, serum thyroxine and TRAb, thyroid ultrasound and orbital computed tomography. This clonotype was detected many times. Germline values: CDR1 DFQATT, CDR2 SNEGSKA (reference sequence). Germline trimming cut 4 bases from V and 5 bases from J; bases unmatched to any gene: 5. The CDR3 sequence is 13 residues long. There were TCR beta CDR3 regions amplified from RNA transcripts. Primed by the HTBI set, a first-round RT-PCR was run on the TCR CDR3. One entry per CDR3 protein results from TCRdb running MiXCR on the multiplex PCR reads. Counted here are about 510,000 distinct CDR3 sequences, approximately 49% occurring once; the ten biggest clones make up 35% to 50%.

The rearrangement links TRBV20-1 to TRBJ1-5; 7 bases match TRBD1. What was sequenced was peripheral blood or thyroid tissue (not recorded which). This clonotype was obtained from an adult woman with Graves' disease, either hyperthyroidism or ophthalmopathy (not recorded which). The DNA for the CDR3 is TGCAGTGCTACCCGGGACAGCTATCAGCCCCAGCATTTT. Its protein product is CSATRDSYQPQHF.